The present T cell receptor (beta chain) was sequenced within a study of blood T cell repertoires in COVID-19. Study-level information: From the United States, Italy and Spain came samples of acute and convalescent COVID-19.

Looked up from germline, CDR1 is LNHNV and CDR2 is YYDKDF (reference sequence). The CDR3 is 16 amino acids. Germline trimming cut 0 bases from V and 6 bases from J; bases unmatched to any gene: 5. Assay used: immunoSEQ multiplex PCR; TCRdb lists only in-frame clones, some missing. The table has a few hundred thousand clones, around 89% seen once. The specimen sequenced was peripheral blood. This chain connects TRBV15 to TRBJ2-1; TRBD2 agrees at 10 bases. The origin of this receptor is a woman aged 40 to 55 with COVID-19, enrolled during active disease. As DNA, the CDR3 is TGTGCCACCAGCAGAGATCTAGCGGGAGTGGGCAATGAGCAGTTCTTC. Its protein is CATSRDLAGVGNEQFF.